The clone carrying this TCR beta chain was recorded once. Documented treatment: 19 received Ad26.COV2.S at low or high dose, single or two shots; about 5 received placebo; per-sample allocation not given. On day 63 after the first injection, vaccine and placebo recipients gave samples. A Boston donor was an adult aged 18-55 years. The record originates from a study of Ad26.COV2.S vaccination and SARS-CoV-2 variants. Germline V lookup: CDR1 LGHDT, CDR2 YNNKEL (reference sequence). J gave up 5 bases and V 0 bases, and 8 bases lay outside the gene matches. The CDR3 has 17 residues. The repertoire was sequenced with immunoSEQ multiplex PCR; TCRdb's copy has only in-frame clones and lacks some. The sample carries hundreds of thousands of clones, approximately 90% recorded once.

This clonotype was sampled from a person aged 18-60 years who received the Ad26.COV2.S COVID-19 vaccine or a placebo. V usage is TRBV3-1 (or the pseudogene TRBV3-2) and J usage is TRBJ1-2; 11 bases align to TRBD1. Sequenced here: peripheral blood, sampled in a trial of Ad26.COV2.S vaccine versus placebo. The CDR3 sequence: CASSQEWVGQGAYGYTF. The DNA for the CDR3 is TGTGCCAGCAGCCAAGAATGGGTAGGACAGGGGGCTTATGGCTACACCTTC.